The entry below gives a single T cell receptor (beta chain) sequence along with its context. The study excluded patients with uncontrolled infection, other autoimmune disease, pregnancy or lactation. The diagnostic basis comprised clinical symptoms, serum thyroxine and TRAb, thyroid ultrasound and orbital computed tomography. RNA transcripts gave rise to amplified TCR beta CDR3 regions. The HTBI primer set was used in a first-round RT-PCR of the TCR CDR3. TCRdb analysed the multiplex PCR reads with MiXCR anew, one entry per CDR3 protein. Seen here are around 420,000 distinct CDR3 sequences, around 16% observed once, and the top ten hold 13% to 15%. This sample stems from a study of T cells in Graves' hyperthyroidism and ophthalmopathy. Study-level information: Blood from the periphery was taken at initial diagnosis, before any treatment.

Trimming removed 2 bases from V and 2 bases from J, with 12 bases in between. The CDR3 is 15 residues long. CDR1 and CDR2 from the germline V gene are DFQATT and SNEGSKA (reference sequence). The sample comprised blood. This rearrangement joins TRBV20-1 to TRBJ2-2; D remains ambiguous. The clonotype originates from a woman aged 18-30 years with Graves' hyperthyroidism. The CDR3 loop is CSARPRPANTGELFF. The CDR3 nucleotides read TGCAGTGCTAGACCCCGCCCAGCTAACACCGGGGAGCTGTTTTTT.